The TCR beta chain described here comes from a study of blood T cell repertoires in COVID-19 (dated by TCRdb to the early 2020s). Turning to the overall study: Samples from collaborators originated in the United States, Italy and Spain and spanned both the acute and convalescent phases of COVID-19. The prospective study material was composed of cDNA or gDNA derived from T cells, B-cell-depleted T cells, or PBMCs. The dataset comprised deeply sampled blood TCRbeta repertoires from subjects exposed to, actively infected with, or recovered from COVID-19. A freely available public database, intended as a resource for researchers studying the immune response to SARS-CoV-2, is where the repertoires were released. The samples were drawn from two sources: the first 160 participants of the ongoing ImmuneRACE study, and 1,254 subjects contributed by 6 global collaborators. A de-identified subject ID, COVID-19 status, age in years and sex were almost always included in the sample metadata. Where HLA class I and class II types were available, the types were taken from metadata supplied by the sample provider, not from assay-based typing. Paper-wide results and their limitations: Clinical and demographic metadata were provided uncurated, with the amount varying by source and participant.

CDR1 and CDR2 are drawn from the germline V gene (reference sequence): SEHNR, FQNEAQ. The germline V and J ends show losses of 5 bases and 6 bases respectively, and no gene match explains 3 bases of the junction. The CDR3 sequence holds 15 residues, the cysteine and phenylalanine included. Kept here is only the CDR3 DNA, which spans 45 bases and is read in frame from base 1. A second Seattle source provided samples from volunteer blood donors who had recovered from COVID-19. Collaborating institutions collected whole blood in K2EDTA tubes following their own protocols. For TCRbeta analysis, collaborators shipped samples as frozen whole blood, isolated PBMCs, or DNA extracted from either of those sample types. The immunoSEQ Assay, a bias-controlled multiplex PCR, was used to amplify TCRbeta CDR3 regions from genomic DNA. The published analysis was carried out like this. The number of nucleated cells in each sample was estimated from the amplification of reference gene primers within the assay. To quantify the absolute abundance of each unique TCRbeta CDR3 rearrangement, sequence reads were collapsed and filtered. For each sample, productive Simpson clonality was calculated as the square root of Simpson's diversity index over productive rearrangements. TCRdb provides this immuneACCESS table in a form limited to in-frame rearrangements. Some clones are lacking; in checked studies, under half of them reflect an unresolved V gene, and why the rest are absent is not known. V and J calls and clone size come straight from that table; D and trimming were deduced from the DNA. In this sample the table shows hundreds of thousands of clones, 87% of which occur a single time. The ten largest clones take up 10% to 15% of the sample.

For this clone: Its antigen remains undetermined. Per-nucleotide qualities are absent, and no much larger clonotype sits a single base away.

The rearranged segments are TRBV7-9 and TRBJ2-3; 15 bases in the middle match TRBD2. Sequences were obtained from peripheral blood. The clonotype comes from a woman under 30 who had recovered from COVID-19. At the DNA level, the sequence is TGTGCCAGCAGCCCCGGGACTAGCGGGGGGGATACGCAGTATTTT. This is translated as CASSPGTSGGDTQYF. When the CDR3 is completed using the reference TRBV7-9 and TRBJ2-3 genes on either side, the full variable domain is DTGVSQNPRHKITKRGQNVTFRCDPISEHNRLYWYRQTLGQGPEFLTYFQNEAQLEKSRLLSDRFSAERPKGSFSTLEIQRTEQGDSAMYLCASSPGTSGGDTQYFGPGTRLTVL.